The entry that follows covers one TCR beta chain sequence. Its cognate antigen is unknown. Documented time point: persistent/refractory GD, antithyroid drugs over 5 years with positive TRAb. PBMC RNA served as the TCR library source. Patients hailed from an endocrinology department in Xi'an, China. Peripheral blood, around 9 milliliters per patient, was collected in EDTA tubes. This sample was included in a study of regulatory T cells in long-lasting Graves disease. Whole-study results and caveats: Less diverse TCR repertoires were seen in persistent Graves' patients than in newly diagnosed ones. Researchers examined only peripheral blood and not thyroid tissue.

Through Arm-PCR of CDR3 regions and iRepertoire HTBI primers, TCR beta libraries were built. TCRdb re-called the multiplex PCR reads through MiXCR, storing one row per CDR3 protein. This sample has some 420,000 distinct CDR3 sequences, with 20% to 25% found just once. The CDR3 runs 13 residues. V was pared by 2 bases and J by 4 bases, with 4 bases between. CDR1 and CDR2 (germline): SGHRS, YFSETQ. This clonotype originated in a female donor with Graves disease. The chain combines TRBV5-1 with TRBJ1-6; no definite D call. This material consisted of peripheral blood mononuclear cells (PBMCs), taken when the disease was refractory, from a patient treated with antithyroid drugs. The CDR3 nucleotides are TGCGCCAGCAGCTTCGAGTATAATTCACCCCTCCACTTT. Residues: CASSFEYNSPLHF.